One sample yielded the 14 T cell receptor beta chains listed below, sequenced in a study of neurological immune-mediated disorders. MiXCR, applied by TCRdb to the 5' RACE reads, yields one record per CDR3 protein. This sample yields some 65,000 distinct CDR3 sequences, of which 3.5% to 4.5% are seen a single time; about 2.6% belongs to the top ten. Sequenced: PBMCs. The receptor source for this set is a man over 45 with multiple sclerosis.

This chain connects TRBV6-5 to TRBJ1-5; no clear D. With 6 bases removed from V and 7 bases from J, the gap between germline ends came to 13 bases. The CDR3 covers 13 residues. Germline values: CDR1 MNHEY, CDR2 SVGAGI. In DNA, the CDR3 is TGTGCCAGCAGCATTCGAGAAAGGCAGCCCCAGCATTTT. This codes for CASSIRERQPQHF.

This clonotype was recorded many times. V usage is TRBV10-3 and J usage is TRBJ1-5; tentative D call: TRBD1 (6 bases). This CDR3 region has 15 residues. The V and J ends lost 10 bases and 0 bases respectively, with 16 bases between them. The V gene's germline CDR1 is ENHRY and CDR2 SYGVKD. The CDR3 loop reads CATSRDKYSNQPQHF. The CDR3 DNA reads as TGTGCCACGTCCAGGGACAAGTATAGCAATCAGCCCCAGCATTTT.

In this sample, this clonotype turned up many times. The chain employs TRBV7-8 and TRBJ2-7; the D gene could be TRBD1 or TRBD2 (5 bases each). The CDR3 runs to 13 residues. CDR1 SGHVS and CDR2 FQNEAQ come from the germline V gene. Trimming shortened V by 5 bases and J by 6 bases, and 14 bases separated the two germline ends. CDR3 amino acids: CASSVTTGTEQYF. In nucleotides, the CDR3 is TGTGCCAGCAGCGTCACCACCGGGACCGAGCAGTACTTC.

This clonotype was recorded at least ten times. The rearrangement joins TRBV7-2 to TRBJ1-5, with unresolved D. Deletions cut 1 base from V and 6 bases from J, with 7 bases between. The CDR3 runs to 13 residues. The germline gives CDR1 SGHTA, CDR2 FQGNSA. CDR3 sequence (DNA): TGTGCCAGCAGCTTAGAAGACGGTCAGCCCCAGCATTTT. It translates to CASSLEDGQPQHF.

Turning to this clonotype: A much more abundant neighbour one base away suggests this may be a read error. V is TRBV4-1 and J is TRBJ2-7; maybe TRBD1 (6 bases). The CDR3 sequence is 14 residues long. Germline CDR1 MGHRA, CDR2 YSYEKL. V was shortened by 1 base and J by 7 bases, with 14 bases between the two germline ends. The CDR3: CASSQGGNRAEQYF. The CDR3 DNA is TGCGCCAGCAGCCAAGGGGGTAACAGGGCGGAGCAGTACTTC.

This clonotype was observed at least ten times. The chain uses TRBV29-1 and TRBJ1-2; no firm D call. The CDR3 is made up of 12 amino acids. Trimming stripped 2 bases from V and 8 bases from J, with 12 bases between. The germline V gene encodes CDR1 SQVTM and CDR2 ANQGSEA. CDR3 nucleotides: TGCAGCGTTGAAAACCCAGAGCAAGGCTACACCTTC. It specifies CSVENPEQGYTF.

This clonotype was picked up many times. The chain has TRBV9 and TRBJ2-1; no reliable D call. The V and J ends lost 3 bases and 5 bases respectively, with 9 bases between them. The CDR3 has 13 amino acids. CDR1 SGDLS and CDR2 YYNGEE come from the germline V gene. The chain's CDR3 is CASSARADNEQFF. The CDR3 DNA reads TGTGCCAGCAGCGCCCGGGCTGACAATGAGCAGTTCTTC. Full variable domain (outside the CDR3, taken from reference TRBV9 and TRBJ2-1): DSGVTQTPKHLITATGQRVTLRCSPRSGDLSVYWYQQSLDQGLQFLIQYYNGEERAKGNILERFSAQQFPDLHSELNLSSLELGDSALYFCASSARADNEQFFGPGTRLTVL.

Sample share makes this clonotype medium-sized. The CDR3 DNA reads as TGTGCCACCAGTGATTTGTCGATCAATCAGCCCCAGCATTTT. Residues: CATSDLSINQPQHF. The rearrangement joins TRBV24-1 to TRBJ1-5; D call uncertain. The CDR3 consists of 14 residues. Germline values: CDR1 KGHDR, CDR2 SFDVKD. Trimming left V 0 bases short and J 3 bases short, with 5 bases between.

This clonotype was found many times. The chain is built from TRBV15 and TRBJ2-1; maybe TRBD2 (5 bases). The CDR3 sequence is 11 residues long. Germline V gene lookup returns CDR1 LNHNV and CDR2 YYDKDF (reference sequence). V was trimmed by 8 bases and J by 8 bases, leaving 10 bases between them. CDR3 sequence: CATGEGDEQFF. The CDR3 bases are TGTGCCACCGGAGAGGGTGATGAGCAGTTCTTC.

This clonotype was recorded a few times. The chain has TRBV29-1 and TRBJ1-1; 8 positions agree with TRBD1. V shed 7 bases, J shed 1 base, and the junction held 2 bases outside the gene matches. Germline CDR1 reads SQVTM; CDR2 reads ANQGSEA. The CDR3 is 12 residues long. This CDR3 reads CSGDRGNTEAFF. Written as DNA, the CDR3 is TGCAGCGGCGACAGGGGGAACACTGAAGCTTTCTTT.

This clonotype was detected ten times or more. The chain joins TRBV5-1 to TRBJ1-2; D call uncertain. CDR1 and CDR2 (germline): SGHRS, YFSETQ. V was pared by 0 bases and J by 0 bases, with 3 bases between. The CDR3 runs 13 residues. The CDR3 bases are TGCGCCAGCAGCTTGGATCCTAACTATGGCTACACCTTC. This sequence encodes CASSLDPNYGYTF.

This clonotype was counted ten times or more. The V and J genes are TRBV7-2 and TRBJ1-2; possibly TRBD1 for D (5 bases). The CDR3 has 14 residues. Per the germline V gene, CDR1 is SGHTA and CDR2 is FQGNSA. Deletions cut 4 bases from V and 4 bases from J, with 13 bases between. CDR3 sequence reads: CASSSGTELYGYTF. Here the CDR3 DNA reads TGTGCCAGCAGCTCGGGGACGGAACTCTATGGCTACACCTTC.

This clonotype was counted ten times or more. This rearrangement joins TRBV3-1 to TRBJ1-2, with D maybe TRBD1 (5 bases). Trimming took 4 bases from V and 4 from J, leaving 10 bases between them. The V gene's germline CDR1 is LGHDT and CDR2 YNNKEL (reference sequence). The CDR3 runs 13 residues. The CDR3 spells CASSPRQGYGYTF. Written as DNA, the CDR3 is TGTGCCAGCAGCCCCCGGCAGGGCTATGGCTACACCTTC.

In its sample, this clonotype was seen many times. This rearrangement joins TRBV5-1 to TRBJ1-2, with TRBD1 matching over 8 bases. The J segment lost 0 bases and the V segment lost 0 bases, leaving 4 bases of the junction unmatched. The CDR3 covers 16 residues. Germline-derived CDR1 and CDR2 are SGHRS and YFSETQ. The CDR3 loop is CASSLDRGIANYGYTF. CDR3 nucleotide sequence: TGCGCCAGCAGCTTGGACAGGGGGATAGCTAACTATGGCTACACCTTC.